This T cell receptor (beta chain) derives from a study of T cell changes during pregnancy in multiple sclerosis. On this clone itself: An end of the junction does not agree with germline; a read error may underlie this.

Profiled with immunoSEQ multiplex PCR; TCRdb holds only in-frame clones, not every one. This table has 70,000 to 95,000 clones, more than 80% appearing once. Germline V gene lookup returns CDR1 SGHAT and CDR2 FQNNGV. The length of the CDR3 is 12 residues. The source is a female donor in good health, enrolled as a control in a pregnancy study. This chain uses TRBV11-2 with TRBJ2-7, with TRBD1 as a possible D gene (6 bases). The material sequenced was peripheral blood, taken in the second trimester of pregnancy. The CDR3 loop is CASSLRLDRLNF. Here the CDR3 DNA reads TGTGCCAGCAGCTTGAGACTCGACAGGCTGAACTTC.